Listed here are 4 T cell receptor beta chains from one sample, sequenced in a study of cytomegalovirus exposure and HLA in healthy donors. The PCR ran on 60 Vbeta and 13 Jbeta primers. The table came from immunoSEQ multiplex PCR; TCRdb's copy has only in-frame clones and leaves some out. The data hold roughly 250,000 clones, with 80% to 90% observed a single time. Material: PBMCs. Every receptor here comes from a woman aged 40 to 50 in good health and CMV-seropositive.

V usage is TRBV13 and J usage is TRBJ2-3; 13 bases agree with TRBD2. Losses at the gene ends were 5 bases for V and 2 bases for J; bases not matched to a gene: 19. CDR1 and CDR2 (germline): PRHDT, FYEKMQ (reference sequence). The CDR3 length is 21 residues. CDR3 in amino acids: CASSIPPGLAGSRPYTDTQYF. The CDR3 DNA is TGTGCCAGCAGCATACCTCCGGGACTAGCGGGGTCCCGGCCCTACACAGATACGCAGTATTTT.

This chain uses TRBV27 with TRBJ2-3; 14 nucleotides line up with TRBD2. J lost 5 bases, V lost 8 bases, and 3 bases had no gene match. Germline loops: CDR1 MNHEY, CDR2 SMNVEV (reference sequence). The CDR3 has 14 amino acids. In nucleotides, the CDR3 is TGTGCCAGCCGACTAGCGGGAGGGTTAGATACGCAGTATTTT. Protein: CASRLAGGLDTQYF.

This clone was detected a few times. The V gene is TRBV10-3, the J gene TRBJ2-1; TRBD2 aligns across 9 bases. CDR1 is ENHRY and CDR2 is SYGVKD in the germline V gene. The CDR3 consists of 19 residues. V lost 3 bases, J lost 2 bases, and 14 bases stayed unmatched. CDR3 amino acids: CAISDLGLAQGATYNEQFF. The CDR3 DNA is TGTGCCATCAGTGACTTGGGACTAGCCCAAGGGGCCACCTACAATGAGCAGTTCTTC.

The CDR3, as DNA: TGTGCCAGTACCCTCGGACCCGGGGGCAATCAGCCCCAGCATTTT. Its protein product is CASTLGPGGNQPQHF. The rearrangement uses TRBV19 and TRBJ1-5; D is ambiguous. V was shortened by 7 bases and J by 2 bases, with 15 bases between the two germline ends. The CDR3 length is 15 residues. From germline, CDR1 is LNHDA and CDR2 SQIVND (reference sequence).